This entry lists 7 T cell receptor beta chains sequenced from one sample in a study of blood T cells in healthy people across ages. A sample-barcoded 5' primer and a J-beta primer mix were used in a second PCR of about 7 to 12 cycles. TCRdb redid the calling of the 5' RACE reads with MiXCR, one entry per CDR3 protein. The data hold roughly 1 million distinct CDR3 sequences, with approximately 25% observed a single time. These data also featured in a second study, about T cells of mothers and their children.

The sequenced sample consisted of blood. The receptors were sampled from a girl aged 2-15 years in good health.

This clonotype came up a few times. Lacking the conserved final phenylalanine or tryptophan, this CDR3 likely reflects a read error. The rearrangement links TRBV7-2 to TRBJ2-5; D uncertain. The germline V and J ends were trimmed by 6 bases and 5 bases, with 16 bases remaining between them. Germline loops: CDR1 SGHTA, CDR2 FQGNSA. The CDR3 covers 14 residues. The CDR3 here is CASRQSSSGETQYL. In nucleotides, the CDR3 is TGTGCCAGCAGGCAATCTAGTTCTGGCGAGACCCAGTACCTC.

The gene calls are TRBV20-1 and TRBJ2-5, with TRBD1 identical over 9 bases. Near its end, the DNA agrees better with TRBJ2-1, so the J call may be wrong. Germline values: CDR1 DFQATT, CDR2 SNEGSKA (reference sequence). The CDR3 is made up of 15 amino acids. The CDR3 region is CSATNPGQGDSEQFF. The CDR3 bases are TGCAGTGCTACAAACCCGGGACAGGGAGATAGTGAGCAGTTCTTC.

This clonotype was found a few times. A read error may produce the germline difference seen at one junction end. The chain employs TRBV6-5 and TRBJ2-4; a weak D match, TRBD1 (5 bases). The germline V gene encodes CDR1 MNHEY and CDR2 SVGAGI. CDR3 length equals 18 residues. The CDR3 nucleotides read TGTGCCAGCAGTTACTCGTTACAGGTTAATTCGGGCAAAAACATTCGGTACTTC. The encoded protein is CASSYSLQVNSGKNIRYF.

In its sample, this clonotype was seen a few times. The chain joins TRBV7-6 to TRBJ2-5; the D gene is possibly TRBD1 (6 bases). V lost 5 bases, J lost 2 bases, and 12 bases lay in between. CDR1 SGHVS and CDR2 FNYEAQ come from the germline V gene. The CDR3 spans 14 residues. The DNA for the CDR3 is TGTGCCAGCAGCCCAGGGACACAACAAGAGACCCAGTACTTC. Amino acids: CASSPGTQQETQYF.

The chain joins TRBV7-2 to TRBJ2-1; D may be TRBD1 (5 bases). Trimming left V 3 bases short and J 4 bases short, with 13 bases between. The germline V gene encodes CDR1 SGHTA and CDR2 FQGNSA. The CDR3 totals 15 residues. The CDR3 coding sequence is TGTGCCAGCAGCTTCGCGTGGGGCAGTTACAATGAGCAGTTCTTC. Amino acids: CASSFAWGSYNEQFF.

A few counts support this clonotype. The rearrangement links TRBV12-3 or TRBV12-4 to TRBJ2-1; D unclear. V was shortened by 2 bases and J by 8 bases, with 7 bases between the two germline ends. This CDR3 comprises 12 residues. The CDR3 reads CASSLILDEQFF. In nucleotides, the CDR3 is TGTGCCAGCAGTTTAATTTTGGATGAGCAGTTCTTC.

This clonotype was observed a handful of times. The chain has TRBV7-9 and TRBJ1-1, with D tentatively TRBD1 (6 bases). The CDR3 totals 16 residues. Per the germline V gene, CDR1 is SEHNR and CDR2 is FQNEAQ (reference sequence). The V end lost 5 bases, the J end lost 5 bases, and 21 bases lay between the germline ends. CDR3 residues: CASSQLMTGWETEAFF. For the CDR3, the DNA is TGTGCCAGCAGCCAACTAATGACAGGTTGGGAAACTGAAGCTTTCTTT.